This is a list of T cell receptor beta chains from one sample in a study of cytomegalovirus exposure and HLA in healthy donors. Here immunoSEQ multiplex PCR was the method, and the copy in TCRdb shows in-frame clones only, minus some. The sample has approximately 110,000 clones, about 78% seen once. The sequenced material came from PBMCs. Receptors originate from a man aged 25-40 years in good health and CMV-seronegative. The CDR3 runs from the conserved cysteine through the conserved F or W. The D gene is left open where the match is weak. Size tells how often a clone was seen (once, few, many) or the class of an expanded clone, and some rows leave it out.

d_call clone_size j_call v_call cdr3_aa cdr3_nt
. . TRBJ2-3 TRBV19 CASTLSTRGTDTQYF TGTGCCAGTACACTGTCTACGAGAGGCACAGATACGCAGTATTTT
. . TRBJ2-1 TRBV6-6 CASSSEIGGEQFF TGTGCCAGCAGTTCCGAGATAGGGGGTGAGCAGTTCTTC
TRBD1 . TRBJ1-4 TRBV9 CASSAQQGVDEKLFF TGTGCCAGCAGCGCTCAACAGGGGGTGGATGAAAAACTGTTTTTT
. . TRBJ2-3 TRBV5-1 CASSPDSSSTDTQYF TGCGCCAGCAGCCCAGACAGTTCTTCCACAGATACGCAGTATTTT
. . TRBJ2-7 TRBV4-3 CASSQGWQEVRTYEQYF TGCGCCAGCAGCCAAGGCTGGCAAGAGGTGAGGACCTACGAGCAGTACTTC
. . TRBJ2-7 TRBV30 CAWSVTGWEQYF TGTGCCTGGAGTGTCACGGGGTGGGAGCAGTACTTC
TRBD1 . TRBJ2-7 TRBV7-2 CASSSDRGPYEQYF TGTGCCAGCAGCTCGGACAGGGGCCCCTACGAGCAGTACTTC
TRBD1 . TRBJ2-7 TRBV10-2 CASSGTGGDEQYF TGCGCCAGCAGCGGGACAGGAGGCGACGAGCAGTACTTC
. . TRBJ1-1 TRBV5-6 CASSPLVPGTEAFF TGTGCCAGCAGCCCACTCGTCCCGGGGACTGAAGCTTTCTTT
. . TRBJ2-1 TRBV19 CASKWSSYNEQFF TGTGCCAGTAAATGGAGCTCCTACAATGAGCAGTTCTTC
TRBD1 . TRBJ1-2 TRBV7-9 CASSRIMGQGDGYTF TGTGCCAGCAGCCGGATAATGGGGCAGGGGGATGGCTACACCTTC
TRBD1 once TRBJ1-1 TRBV15 CATSYDRVRTEAFF TGTGCCACCAGCTATGACAGGGTACGAACTGAAGCTTTCTTT
TRBD2 . TRBJ2-7 TRBV4-3 CASSQERGRGGSYEQYF TGCGCCAGCAGCCAAGAAAGAGGGCGGGGGGGATCCTACGAGCAGTACTTC
. once TRBJ2-3 TRBV5-1 CASSLGYRVSADTQYF TGCGCCAGCAGCTTGGGGTACAGGGTTAGCGCAGATACGCAGTATTTT
TRBD1 . TRBJ1-1 TRBV10-3 CAIRRGGDRGRIGQAFF TGTGCCATCAGGAGGGGGGGTGACAGGGGGCGCATCGGACAAGCTTTCTTT
. . TRBJ2-7 TRBV18 CASSQRRITYEQYF TGTGCCAGCTCCCAGCGGCGGATTACCTACGAGCAGTACTTC
. . TRBJ2-7 TRBV9 CASSVGGSYNSYEQYF TGTGCCAGCAGCGTAGGAGGTTCCTACAACTCCTACGAGCAGTACTTC
. . TRBJ1-5 TRBV27 CASSSVRREEQQPQHF TGTGCCAGCAGTTCCGTGCGGAGGGAGGAACAGCAGCCCCAGCATTTT
. . TRBJ2-1 TRBV7-9 CASSLGLGDSYNEQFF TGTGCCAGCAGCTTAGGCCTCGGGGACTCCTACAATGAGCAGTTCTTC
. . TRBJ2-1 TRBV2 CASSTEVTSYNEQFF TGTGCCAGCAGCACCGAAGTGACTAGTTACAATGAGCAGTTCTTC
. . TRBJ2-1 TRBV11-2 CASSLGGFYNEQFF TGTGCCAGCAGCTTAGGGGGCTTTTACAATGAGCAGTTCTTC
TRBD1 once TRBJ1-2 TRBV5-6 CASSLDDRGPNYGYTF TGTGCCAGCAGCTTGGATGACAGGGGGCCCAACTATGGCTACACCTTC
TRBD1 . TRBJ1-5 TRBV5-1 CASSLGPLTGGWSNQPQHF TGCGCCAGCAGCTTGGGCCCCCTCACAGGGGGCTGGAGCAATCAGCCCCAGCATTTT
TRBD2 . TRBJ2-1 TRBV30 CAWSVGLTSPDEQFF TGTGCCTGGAGTGTTGGGTTGACTAGCCCGGATGAGCAGTTCTTC
TRBD2 . TRBJ2-1 TRBV9 CASSVTSGRYSYNEQFF TGTGCCAGCAGCGTAACTAGCGGGAGGTACTCCTACAATGAGCAGTTCTTC
. . TRBJ1-5 TRBV18 CASHTGYENQPQHF TGTGCCAGCCATACAGGGTACGAGAATCAGCCCCAGCATTTT
TRBD1 . TRBJ2-3 TRBV5-6 CASSLGTGPDTQYF TGTGCCAGCAGCTTGGGGACAGGGCCCGATACGCAGTATTTT
TRBD2 . TRBJ2-2 TRBV27 CASEREGGTGELFF TGTGCCAGTGAGCGGGAGGGTGGGACCGGGGAGCTGTTTTTT
TRBD1 . TRBJ1-5 TRBV7-9 CASSLGDRGRNQPQHF TGTGCCAGCAGCTTAGGGGACAGGGGGCGAAATCAGCCCCAGCATTTT
. . TRBJ1-3 TRBV10-3 CATVEESGNTIYF TGTGCCACCGTAGAGGAGTCTGGAAACACCATATATTTT
. . TRBJ2-3 TRBV19 CASSINSGAHTDTQYF TGTGCCAGTAGTATAAACTCAGGGGCCCACACAGATACGCAGTATTTT
. . TRBJ1-1 TRBV4-2 CASSRSSRTVEAFF TGTGCCAGCAGCCGATCATCACGGACAGTTGAAGCTTTCTTT
TRBD1 . TRBJ2-2 TRBV5-4 CASSQLQGIGTGELFF TGTGCCAGCAGCCAGCTACAGGGGATCGGCACCGGGGAGCTGTTTTTT
. . TRBJ1-5 TRBV5-1 CASSSGANQPQHF TGCGCCAGCAGCTCAGGGGCCAATCAGCCCCAGCATTTT
TRBD2 . TRBJ2-2 TRBV29-1 CSVSGANTGELFF TGCAGCGTTAGCGGGGCGAACACCGGGGAGCTGTTTTTT
TRBD1 . TRBJ2-7 TRBV16 CASSQDRGLGEQYF TGTGCCAGCAGCCAAGACAGGGGGCTAGGGGAGCAGTACTTC
TRBD2 . TRBJ2-7 TRBV30 CAWSVRGGGEQYF TGTGCCTGGAGTGTACGGGGGGGAGGGGAGCAGTACTTC
. . TRBJ2-7 TRBV27 CASSFTGEQYF TGTGCCAGCAGTTTCACGGGTGAGCAGTACTTC
. . TRBJ2-4 TRBV9 CASSGHTGTIQYF TGTGCCAGCAGCGGACATACAGGGACCATTCAGTACTTC
. . TRBJ1-6 TRBV5-6 CASSLAANFEDSPLHF TGTGCCAGCAGCTTGGCGGCAAACTTTGAGGATTCACCCCTCCACTTT
. . TRBJ1-1 TRBV11-2 CASSLELGRNTEAFF TGTGCCAGCAGCTTAGAACTAGGGCGGAACACTGAAGCTTTCTTT
TRBD1 . TRBJ2-7 TRBV27 CASSSTGGVGEQYF TGTGCCAGCAGTTCAACAGGGGGCGTCGGCGAGCAGTACTTC
TRBD2 . TRBJ2-7 TRBV10-3 CAISPGASGGSYEQYF TGTGCCATCAGCCCCGGTGCTAGCGGGGGCTCCTACGAGCAGTACTTC
TRBD2 . TRBJ2-5 TRBV6-1 CASTRTSSYQETQYF TGTGCCAGCACCAGGACTAGCTCGTACCAAGAGACCCAGTACTTC
TRBD1 . TRBJ1-2 TRBV5-4 CASSTTGELYGYTF TGTGCCAGCAGCACTACAGGGGAACTCTATGGCTACACCTTC
. . TRBJ1-2 TRBV6-5 CAGSYSYSGNYGYTF TGTGCCGGCAGTTACTCGTACAGCGGGAACTATGGCTACACCTTC
. few TRBJ1-5 TRBV7-9 CASSLQGGLNQPQHF TGTGCCAGCAGTTTACAGGGAGGCCTCAATCAGCCCCAGCATTTT
TRBD1 . TRBJ1-2 TRBV19 CASSINPTGNYGYTF TGTGCCAGTAGTATAAACCCGACAGGGAACTATGGCTACACCTTC
. . TRBJ1-2 TRBV6-5 CASRTLLGYTF TGTGCCAGCAGAACATTATTGGGCTACACCTTC
. few TRBJ2-3 TRBV6-1 CASREGAGSDTQYF TGTGCCAGCAGGGAGGGGGCTGGATCAGATACGCAGTATTTT
TRBD2 . TRBJ2-7 TRBV10-3 CAISESIVLAGESSYEQYF TGTGCCATCAGTGAGTCGATAGTCTTGGCGGGGGAGAGCTCCTACGAGCAGTACTTC
. . TRBJ2-7 TRBV11-2 CASSPGAGAIYEQYF TGTGCCAGCAGCCCGGGGGCGGGGGCCATATACGAGCAGTACTTC
. . TRBJ1-2 TRBV15 CATSEQIANYGYTF TGTGCCACCAGCGAGCAAATCGCGAACTATGGCTACACCTTC
. . TRBJ2-3 TRBV4-1 CASSLQGNWRSTDTQYF TGCGCCAGCAGCCTGCAAGGAAACTGGCGGAGCACAGATACGCAGTATTTT
TRBD1 . TRBJ1-2 TRBV9 CASSGDRSYGYTF TGTGCCAGCAGCGGGGACAGAAGCTATGGCTACACCTTC
TRBD2 . TRBJ2-5 TRBV6-1 CASSDQSGGLEETQYF TGTGCCAGCAGTGACCAGAGCGGGGGACTGGAAGAGACCCAGTACTTC
TRBD2 . TRBJ2-7 TRBV4-1 CASSQAGPTAGGFYEQYF TGCGCCAGCAGCCAAGCAGGCCCCACAGCGGGGGGTTTCTACGAGCAGTACTTC
. . TRBJ1-1 TRBV5-6 CASSTTGHTEAFF TGTGCCAGCAGCACAACAGGGCACACTGAAGCTTTCTTT
TRBD2 . TRBJ2-6 TRBV28 CASRRGGASGANVLTF TGTGCCAGCAGGCGCGGGGGGGCCTCTGGGGCCAACGTCCTGACTTTC
. once TRBJ1-2 TRBV6-5 CASSYTTDSYYGYTF TGTGCCAGCAGTTACACCACGGACAGTTACTATGGCTACACCTTC